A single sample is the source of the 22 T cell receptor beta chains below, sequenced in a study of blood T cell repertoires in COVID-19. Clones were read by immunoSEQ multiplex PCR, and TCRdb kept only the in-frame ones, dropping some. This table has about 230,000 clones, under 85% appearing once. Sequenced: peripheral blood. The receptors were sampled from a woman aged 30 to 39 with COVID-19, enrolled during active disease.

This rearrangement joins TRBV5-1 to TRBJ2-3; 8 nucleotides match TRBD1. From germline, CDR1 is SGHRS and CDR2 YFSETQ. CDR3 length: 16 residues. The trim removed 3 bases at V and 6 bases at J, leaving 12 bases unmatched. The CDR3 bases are TGCGCCAGCAGCTATTCCCCGGGACAGGAGGGGGATACGCAGTATTTT. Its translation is CASSYSPGQEGDTQYF.

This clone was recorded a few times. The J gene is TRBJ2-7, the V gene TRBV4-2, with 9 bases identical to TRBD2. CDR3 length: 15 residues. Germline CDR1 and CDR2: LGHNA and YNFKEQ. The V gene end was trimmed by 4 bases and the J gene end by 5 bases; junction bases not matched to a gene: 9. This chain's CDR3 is CASSPRLAESDEQYF. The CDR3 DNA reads TGTGCCAGCAGCCCAAGACTAGCGGAGAGCGACGAGCAGTACTTC.

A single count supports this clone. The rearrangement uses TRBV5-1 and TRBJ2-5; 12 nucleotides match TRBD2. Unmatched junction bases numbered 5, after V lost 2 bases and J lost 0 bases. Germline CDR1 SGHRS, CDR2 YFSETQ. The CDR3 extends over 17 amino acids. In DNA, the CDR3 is TGCGCCAGCAGCTTAGGACTAGCGGGGACGTACCAAGAGACCCAGTACTTC. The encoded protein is CASSLGLAGTYQETQYF.

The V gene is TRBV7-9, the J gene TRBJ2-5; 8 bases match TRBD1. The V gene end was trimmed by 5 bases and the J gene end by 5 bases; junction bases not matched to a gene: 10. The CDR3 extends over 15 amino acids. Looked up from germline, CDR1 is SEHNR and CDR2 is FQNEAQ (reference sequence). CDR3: CASSPDRARRETQYF. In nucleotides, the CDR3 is TGTGCCAGCAGCCCGGACAGGGCTCGCAGGGAGACCCAGTACTTC.

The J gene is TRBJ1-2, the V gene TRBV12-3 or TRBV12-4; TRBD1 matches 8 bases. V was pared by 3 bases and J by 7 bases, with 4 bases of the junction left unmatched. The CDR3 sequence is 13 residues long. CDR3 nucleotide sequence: TGTGCCAGCAGTTTCGGCAGGGGGCTTGGCTACACCTTC. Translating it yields CASSFGRGLGYTF.

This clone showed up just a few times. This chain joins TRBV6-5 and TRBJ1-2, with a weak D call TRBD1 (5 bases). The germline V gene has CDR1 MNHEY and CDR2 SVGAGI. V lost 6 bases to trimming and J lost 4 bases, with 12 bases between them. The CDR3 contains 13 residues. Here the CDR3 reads CASSQQETYGYTF. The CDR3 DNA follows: TGTGCCAGCAGCCAACAGGAGACCTATGGCTACACCTTC.

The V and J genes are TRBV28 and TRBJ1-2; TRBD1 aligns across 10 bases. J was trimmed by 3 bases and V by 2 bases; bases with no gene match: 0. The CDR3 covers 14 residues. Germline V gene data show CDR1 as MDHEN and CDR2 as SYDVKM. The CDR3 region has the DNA TGTGCCAGCAGTTTAGGACAGGGGGACTATGGCTACACCTTC. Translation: CASSLGQGDYGYTF.

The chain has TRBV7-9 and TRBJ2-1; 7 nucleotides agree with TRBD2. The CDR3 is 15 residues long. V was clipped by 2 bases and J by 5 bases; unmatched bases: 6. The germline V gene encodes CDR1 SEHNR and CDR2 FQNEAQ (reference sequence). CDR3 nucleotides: TGTGCCAGCAGCTTACTTCGGGAGGCCCACAATGAGCAGTTCTTC. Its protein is CASSLLREAHNEQFF.

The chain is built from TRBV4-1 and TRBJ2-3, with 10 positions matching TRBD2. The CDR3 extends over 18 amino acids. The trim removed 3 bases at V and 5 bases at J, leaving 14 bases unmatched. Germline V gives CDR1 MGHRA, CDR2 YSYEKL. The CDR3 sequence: CASSQEGIAGGLGDTQYF. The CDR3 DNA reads TGCGCCAGCAGCCAGGAGGGGATAGCGGGAGGACTGGGAGATACGCAGTATTTT.

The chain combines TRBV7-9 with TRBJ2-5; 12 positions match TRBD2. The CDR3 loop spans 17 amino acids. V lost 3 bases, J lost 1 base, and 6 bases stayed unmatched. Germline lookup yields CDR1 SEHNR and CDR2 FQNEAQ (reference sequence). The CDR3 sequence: CASSLGLAGGGQETQYF. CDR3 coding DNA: TGTGCCAGCAGCTTGGGCCTAGCGGGAGGGGGCCAAGAGACCCAGTACTTC.

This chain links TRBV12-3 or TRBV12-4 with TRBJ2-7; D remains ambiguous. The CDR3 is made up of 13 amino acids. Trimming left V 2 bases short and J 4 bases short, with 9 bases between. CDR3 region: CASSLTLPYEQYF. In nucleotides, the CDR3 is TGTGCCAGCAGTTTAACCCTACCTTACGAGCAGTACTTC.

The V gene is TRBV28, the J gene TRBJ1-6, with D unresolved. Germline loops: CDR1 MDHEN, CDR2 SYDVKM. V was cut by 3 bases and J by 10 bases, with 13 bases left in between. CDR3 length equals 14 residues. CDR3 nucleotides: TGTGCCAGCAGTTTTAGAGGACGGGAATCACCCCTCCACTTT. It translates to CASSFRGRESPLHF.

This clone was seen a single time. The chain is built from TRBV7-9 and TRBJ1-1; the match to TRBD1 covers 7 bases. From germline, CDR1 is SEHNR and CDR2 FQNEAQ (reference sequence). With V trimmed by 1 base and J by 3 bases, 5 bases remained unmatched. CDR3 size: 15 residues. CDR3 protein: CASSLEQGVDTEAFF. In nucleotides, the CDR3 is TGTGCCAGCAGCTTAGAGCAGGGGGTAGACACTGAAGCTTTCTTT.

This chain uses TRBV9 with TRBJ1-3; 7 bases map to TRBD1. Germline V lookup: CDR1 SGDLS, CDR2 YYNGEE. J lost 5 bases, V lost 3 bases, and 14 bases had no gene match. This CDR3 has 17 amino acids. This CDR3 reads CASSAINTTGYRNTIYF. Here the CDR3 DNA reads TGTGCCAGCAGCGCGATAAACACGACAGGGTATAGAAACACCATATATTTT. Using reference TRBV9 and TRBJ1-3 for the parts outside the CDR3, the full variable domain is DSGVTQTPKHLITATGQRVTLRCSPRSGDLSVYWYQQSLDQGLQFLIQYYNGEERAKGNILERFSAQQFPDLHSELNLSSLELGDSALYFCASSAINTTGYRNTIYFGEGSWLTVV.

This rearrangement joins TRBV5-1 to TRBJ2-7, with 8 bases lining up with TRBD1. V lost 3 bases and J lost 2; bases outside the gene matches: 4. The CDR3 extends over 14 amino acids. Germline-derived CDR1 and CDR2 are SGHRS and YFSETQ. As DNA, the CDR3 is TGCGCCAGCAGCTGGACAGGGCCTCCCTACGAGCAGTACTTC. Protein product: CASSWTGPPYEQYF.

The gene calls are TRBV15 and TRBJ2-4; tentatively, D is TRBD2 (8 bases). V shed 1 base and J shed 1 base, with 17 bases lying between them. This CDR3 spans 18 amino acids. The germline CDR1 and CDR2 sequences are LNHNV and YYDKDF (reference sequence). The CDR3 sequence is CATSRGDSGGPAKNIQYF. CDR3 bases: TGTGCCACCAGCAGAGGGGACAGCGGGGGCCCGGCCAAAAACATTCAGTACTTC.

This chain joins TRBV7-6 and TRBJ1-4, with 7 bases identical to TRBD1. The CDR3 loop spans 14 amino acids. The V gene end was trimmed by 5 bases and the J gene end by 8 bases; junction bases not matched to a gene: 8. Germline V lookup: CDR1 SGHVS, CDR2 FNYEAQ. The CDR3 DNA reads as TGTGCCAGCAGCCTTGACAGGGTGGACGAAAAACTGTTTTTT. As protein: CASSLDRVDEKLFF.

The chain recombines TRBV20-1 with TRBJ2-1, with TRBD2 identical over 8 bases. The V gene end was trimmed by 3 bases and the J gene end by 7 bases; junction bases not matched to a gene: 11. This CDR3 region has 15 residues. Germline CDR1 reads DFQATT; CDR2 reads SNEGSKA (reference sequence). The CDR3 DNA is TGCAGTGCTAGTCCTCGACTAGCGTTAACGAATGAGCAGTTCTTC. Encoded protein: CSASPRLALTNEQFF.

The CDR3 is CASSVDQTGDIKDGYTF. DNA of the CDR3: TGTGCCAGCAGCGTAGACCAGACAGGGGATATTAAGGATGGCTACACCTTC. The J gene is TRBJ1-2, the V gene TRBV9, with 8 bases that match TRBD1. Germline V lookup: CDR1 SGDLS, CDR2 YYNGEE. The CDR3 consists of 17 residues. J lost 6 bases, V lost 0 bases, and 13 bases had no gene match.

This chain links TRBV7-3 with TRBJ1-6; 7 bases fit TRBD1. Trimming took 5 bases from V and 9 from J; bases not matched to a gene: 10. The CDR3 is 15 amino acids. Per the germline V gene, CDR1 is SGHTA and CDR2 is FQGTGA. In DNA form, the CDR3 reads TGTGCCAGCAGCCTAGGGGGCAGGAGAGGTTCACCCCTCCACTTT. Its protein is CASSLGGRRGSPLHF.

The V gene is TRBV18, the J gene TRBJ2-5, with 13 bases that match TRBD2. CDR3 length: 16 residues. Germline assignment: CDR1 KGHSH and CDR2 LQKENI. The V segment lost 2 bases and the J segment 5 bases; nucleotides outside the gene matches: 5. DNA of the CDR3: TGTGCCAGCTCACCAAGGACTAGCGGGGGCGGGGAGACCCAGTACTTC. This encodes CASSPRTSGGGETQYF.

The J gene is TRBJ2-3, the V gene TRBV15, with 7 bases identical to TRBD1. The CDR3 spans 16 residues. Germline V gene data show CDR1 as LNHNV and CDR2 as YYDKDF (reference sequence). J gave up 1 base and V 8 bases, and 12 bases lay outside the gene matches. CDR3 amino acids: CATGPMTGTGTDTQYF. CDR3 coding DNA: TGTGCCACCGGTCCGATGACCGGGACAGGCACAGATACGCAGTATTTT.